The clone carrying this TCR beta chain was counted ten times or more. Its antigen is as yet unknown. Quantitative 5'-RACE with molecular barcodes generated TCR beta libraries. TCRdb ran MiXCR on the 5' RACE reads and lists one entry per CDR3 protein. The table shows 250,000 to 400,000 distinct CDR3 sequences, with under 14% occurring only once. This specimen belongs to a study of CD8 T cells in ankylosing spondylitis. Broader study findings: Disease-linked clones displayed a CD8+ phenotype and appeared relatively rarely in peripheral blood. Clones linked to disease were reported to show significant enrichment in matched ankylosing spondylitis synovial fluid. About 8 highly homologous variants made up a TCR beta motif, and this motif appeared characteristic of ankylosing spondylitis blood.

The receptor was derived from a female donor with ankylosing spondylitis or in good health (not recorded which). Sequenced input: blood, either unsorted or a sorted T cell fraction (not recorded which).

CDR3 sequence (DNA): TGCGCCAGCAGCTTGGGACCACGTGGTGAGCAGTTCTTC. This sequence encodes CASSLGPRGEQFF. The chain carries TRBV5-1 and TRBJ2-1; D is unresolved. CDR1 is SGHRS and CDR2 is YFSETQ in the germline V gene. The CDR3 runs 13 residues. Trimming cost V 0 bases and J 9 bases, with 10 bases left between them.